The clone carrying this T cell receptor (beta chain) was detected a few times. Its matching antigen is unknown. Some clones are missing from TCRdb's copy, which holds only in-frame ones; the method was immunoSEQ multiplex PCR. The sample holds about 94,000 clones, around 90% seen once. These data are taken from a study of identifying expanded T cells in peripheral blood. Study-wide points: Approximately two-week clone count variance significantly increased as total template count grew.

During the collection period, no donor immune events like infections were recorded. This sequence originates from a person aged 18 to 69 in good health. The sample was blood.

Here the CDR3 reads CASSVANYGYTF. The CDR3 coding sequence is TGTGCCAGCTCGGTAGCTAACTATGGCTACACCTTC. J is TRBJ1-2 and V is TRBV18; D not resolved. The CDR3 is 12 amino acids. Germline V lookup: CDR1 KGHSH, CDR2 LQKENI. Trimming stripped 6 bases from V and 0 bases from J, with 5 bases between.